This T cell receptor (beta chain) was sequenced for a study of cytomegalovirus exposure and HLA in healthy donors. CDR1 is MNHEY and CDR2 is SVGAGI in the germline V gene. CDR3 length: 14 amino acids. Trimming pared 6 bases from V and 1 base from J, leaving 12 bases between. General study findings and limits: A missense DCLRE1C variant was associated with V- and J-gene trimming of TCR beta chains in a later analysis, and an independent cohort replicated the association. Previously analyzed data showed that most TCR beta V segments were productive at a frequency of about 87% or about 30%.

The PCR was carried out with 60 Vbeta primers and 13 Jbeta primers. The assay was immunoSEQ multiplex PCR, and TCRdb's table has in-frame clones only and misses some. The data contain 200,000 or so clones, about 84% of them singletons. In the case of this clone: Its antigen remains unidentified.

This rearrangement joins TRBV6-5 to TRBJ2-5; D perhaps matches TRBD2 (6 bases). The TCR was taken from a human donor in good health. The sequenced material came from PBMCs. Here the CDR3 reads CASRGLAPQETQYF. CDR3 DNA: TGTGCCAGCAGGGGTCTAGCGCCCCAAGAGACCCAGTACTTC.